Sequencing of this TCR beta chain was carried out in a study of blood T cell repertoires in COVID-19. Sequencing used immunoSEQ multiplex PCR; TCRdb keeps in-frame clones, though not all of them. The sample shows hundreds of thousands of clones, more than 70% of them seen only once. As to this clone: A junction end diverges from the germline sequence, so it may reflect a read error.

This TCR was recovered from a man between 40 and 49 years old with acute or convalescent COVID-19. The sample comprised peripheral blood.

CDR3 sequence reads: CASSKDQLAGVTYEQYF. The DNA of the CDR3 is TGTGCCAGCAGCAAAGATCAGTTAGCGGGAGTTACCTACGAGCAGTACTTC. The chain is built from TRBV3-1 (or the pseudogene TRBV3-2) and TRBJ2-7; 9 nucleotides agree with TRBD2. CDR1 is LGHDT, CDR2 YNNKEL, per germline (reference sequence). The CDR3 covers 17 residues.